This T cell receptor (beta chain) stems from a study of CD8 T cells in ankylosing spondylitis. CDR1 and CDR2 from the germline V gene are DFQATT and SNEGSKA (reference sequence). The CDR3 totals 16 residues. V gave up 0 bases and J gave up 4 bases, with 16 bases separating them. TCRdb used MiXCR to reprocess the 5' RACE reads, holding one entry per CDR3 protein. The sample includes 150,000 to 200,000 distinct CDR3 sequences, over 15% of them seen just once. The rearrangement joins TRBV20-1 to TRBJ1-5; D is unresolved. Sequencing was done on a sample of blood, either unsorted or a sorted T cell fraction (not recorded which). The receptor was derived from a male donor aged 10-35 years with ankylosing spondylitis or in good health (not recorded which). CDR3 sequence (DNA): TGCAGTGCTAGAGATGGCGGGTCCACCTGGAATCAGCCCCAGCATTTT. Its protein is CSARDGGSTWNQPQHF.